The present T cell receptor (beta chain) was sequenced within a study of blood T cell repertoires in COVID-19. Turning to the study itself: Samples representing acute and convalescent COVID-19 were sourced from the United States, Italy and Spain. PBMCs, B-cell-depleted T cells, or T cells provided the cDNA or gDNA that made up the material.

Recovered status in Cohort 3 required two negative PCRs, clearance, or symptom resolution. This CDR3 spans 15 amino acids. The ends were cut back, 0 bases at V and 3 bases at J, with 10 bases in the middle. Germline CDR1 is SGDLS and CDR2 is YYNGEE. Original analysis: By means of reference gene primer amplification, nucleated cell counts were estimated. The data were produced by immunoSEQ multiplex PCR, yet TCRdb's version contains in-frame clones alone and is incomplete. V and J calls plus clone size are reproduced from that table; the DNA served to infer D and trimming. The sample has approximately 320,000 clones; around nine tenths are singletons.

This receptor was taken from a man between 60 and 70 years old who had recovered from COVID-19. The V gene is TRBV9, the J gene TRBJ1-5; D remains unclear. The sequencing input was PBMCs or T cells enriched from blood (not recorded which). CDR3 nucleotide sequence: TGTGCCAGCAGCGTAGATCCGGGAACCAATCAGCCCCAGCATTTT. Residues: CASSVDPGTNQPQHF.